These T cell receptor beta chains were read from a single sample in a study of T-cell reconstitution after alpha-beta-depleted transplantation in children. TCRdb fed the PCR reads into MiXCR, producing one record per CDR3 protein. The sample comprises some 260,000 distinct CDR3 sequences, 24% of which are singletons, and around 4.8% rests with the top ten. This sample comprised PBMCs, mostly from graft donor cells, obtained 360 days after TCRalphabeta/CD19-depleted stem cell transplant. The source is a female patient aged 2-9 years who had a stem cell transplant for congenital amegakaryocytic thrombocytopenia, so the T cells may come from the graft donor. CDR3s include the opening cysteine and the closing phenylalanine or tryptophan. The D gene is left open where the match is weak. The listing skips clone size in some rows; elsewhere it reads once, few, many or a size class.

size: -
V: TRBV6-1
D: -
J: TRBJ2-1
CDR3: CASSPGPYSYNEQFF
DNA: TGTGCCAGCAGCCCCGGTCCCTACAGTTACAATGAGCAGTTCTTC

size: -
V: TRBV2
D: -
J: TRBJ2-3
CDR3: CASVPQRVSDTQYF
DNA: TGTGCCAGCGTACCCCAGAGGGTTTCAGATACGCAGTATTTT

size: -
V: TRBV5-1
D: -
J: TRBJ1-2
CDR3: CASSGGLVKGVGYTF
DNA: TGCGCCAGCAGCGGCGGACTTGTAAAGGGAGTTGGCTACACCTTC

size: -
V: TRBV6-1
D: TRBD2
J: TRBJ2-1
CDR3: CASSELADSSYNEQFF
DNA: TGTGCCAGCAGTGAACTAGCGGATAGCTCCTACAATGAGCAGTTCTTC

size: once
V: TRBV4-1
D: TRBD1
J: TRBJ2-1
CDR3: CASSHPGQSYNEQFF
DNA: TGCGCCAGCAGCCACCCGGGACAGTCCTACAATGAGCAGTTCTTC

size: many
V: TRBV7-2
D: -
J: TRBJ2-3
CDR3: CASSLGFRSGGTDTQYF
DNA: TGTGCCAGCAGCTTAGGGTTTCGATCAGGGGGCACAGATACGCAGTATTTT

size: many
V: TRBV28
D: -
J: TRBJ2-7
CDR3: CASRQTGLSYEQYF
DNA: TGTGCCAGCAGGCAAACCGGGCTCTCCTACGAGCAGTACTTC

size: -
V: TRBV4-2
D: -
J: TRBJ2-7
CDR3: CASSQEPGTIYEQYF
DNA: TGTGCCAGCAGCCAAGAGCCTGGGACAATCTACGAGCAGTACTTC

size: -
V: TRBV2
D: TRBD1
J: TRBJ2-3
CDR3: CASSGGTVTDTQYF
DNA: TGTGCCAGCAGTGGTGGGACAGTCACAGATACGCAGTATTTT

size: -
V: TRBV30
D: TRBD1
J: TRBJ1-4
CDR3: CAWGQGKTNEKLFF
DNA: TGTGCCTGGGGACAGGGAAAAACTAATGAAAAACTGTTTTTT

size: few
V: TRBV9
D: -
J: TRBJ2-7
CDR3: CASSEGLGGGSYEQYF
DNA: TGTGCCAGCAGTGAGGGTTTAGGGGGAGGCTCCTACGAGCAGTACTTC

size: -
V: TRBV5-1
D: -
J: TRBJ2-2
CDR3: CASSPSRHGELFF
DNA: TGCGCCAGCAGCCCCTCTCGTCACGGGGAGCTGTTTTTT

size: -
V: TRBV7-2
D: -
J: TRBJ2-3
CDR3: CASSLAAGSYTQYF
DNA: TGTGCCAGCAGCTTAGCGGCGGGGTCATATACGCAGTATTTT

size: -
V: TRBV11-2
D: TRBD2
J: TRBJ2-1
CDR3: CASSLRGSSGGYNEQFF
DNA: TGTGCCAGCAGCTTGCGGGGTTCTAGCGGGGGGTACAATGAGCAGTTCTTC

size: few
V: TRBV5-1
D: -
J: TRBJ2-7
CDR3: CASSNRQSSYEQYF
DNA: TGCGCCAGCAGCAATAGACAGAGCTCCTACGAGCAGTACTTC

size: once
V: TRBV25-1
D: TRBD1
J: TRBJ1-1
CDR3: CASSATGENTEAFF
DNA: TGTGCCAGCAGTGCGACAGGGGAGAACACTGAAGCTTTCTTT

size: -
V: TRBV28
D: -
J: TRBJ2-7
CDR3: CASKLLRGFGYEQYF
DNA: TGTGCCAGCAAACTACTAAGGGGATTCGGGTACGAGCAGTACTTC

size: -
V: TRBV5-1
D: -
J: TRBJ2-7
CDR3: CASSLSSALITYEQYF
DNA: TGCGCCAGCAGCTTGTCCTCAGCGCTCATCACCTACGAGCAGTACTTC

size: -
V: TRBV13
D: -
J: TRBJ1-1
CDR3: CASSVTGEGEAFF
DNA: TGTGCCAGCAGCGTTACAGGAGAGGGGGAAGCTTTCTTT

size: few
V: TRBV5-1
D: -
J: TRBJ2-7
CDR3: CASSLVGPPVSYEQYF
DNA: TGCGCCAGCAGCTTGGTGGGCCCTCCAGTCTCCTACGAGCAGTACTTC

size: few
V: TRBV7-9
D: TRBD1
J: TRBJ1-4
CDR3: CASSLSQGDEKLFF
DNA: TGTGCCAGCAGCTTGAGCCAGGGGGATGAAAAACTGTTTTTT

size: -
V: TRBV5-1
D: TRBD2
J: TRBJ2-1
CDR3: CASKPGLADYNEQFF
DNA: TGCGCCAGCAAACCGGGACTAGCGGACTACAATGAGCAGTTCTTC

size: -
V: TRBV20-1
D: -
J: TRBJ1-1
CDR3: CSARVEGSTEAFF
DNA: TGCAGTGCTAGAGTGGAGGGATCCACTGAAGCTTTCTTT

size: few
V: TRBV29-1
D: TRBD1
J: TRBJ2-1
CDR3: CSAPGQGHNEQFF
DNA: TGCAGCGCCCCGGGACAGGGTCACAATGAGCAGTTCTTC

size: many
V: TRBV12-3/TRBV12-4
D: -
J: TRBJ1-1
CDR3: CASSLWGTEAFF
DNA: TGTGCCAGCAGTTTATGGGGCACTGAAGCTTTCTTT

size: -
V: TRBV20-1
D: -
J: TRBJ1-1
CDR3: CSAKDPVNTEAFF
DNA: TGCAGTGCTAAAGACCCGGTGAACACTGAAGCTTTCTTT

size: -
V: TRBV3-1
D: -
J: TRBJ2-7
CDR3: CASSQEGTLSGAYEQYF
DNA: TGTGCCAGCAGCCAAGAAGGTACATTATCGGGGGCCTACGAGCAGTACTTC

size: -
V: TRBV5-1
D: -
J: TRBJ2-3
CDR3: CASSRGEGDTQYF
DNA: TGCGCCAGCAGCCGGGGTGAGGGCGATACGCAGTATTTT

size: -
V: TRBV2
D: -
J: TRBJ1-5
CDR3: CASSASMIYGRGNQPQHF
DNA: TGTGCCAGCAGTGCCTCGATGATATATGGGAGGGGCAATCAGCCCCAGCATTTT

size: few
V: TRBV27
D: TRBD1
J: TRBJ2-1
CDR3: CASSLSRPGQGPWFF
DNA: TGTGCCAGCAGTTTGTCCCGACCGGGACAGGGTCCTTGGTTCTTC

size: medium-sized
V: TRBV21-1
D: -
J: TRBJ2-7
CDR3: CASSTRASGTYEQYF
DNA: TGTGCCAGCAGCACTAGGGCTAGCGGGACGTACGAGCAGTACTTC

size: medium-sized
V: TRBV12-3/TRBV12-4
D: TRBD1
J: TRBJ1-2
CDR3: CASSSGTGVYGYTF
DNA: TGTGCCAGCAGTTCCGGGACAGGGGTCTATGGCTACACCTTC

size: few
V: TRBV7-6
D: -
J: TRBJ2-3
CDR3: CASSLGAGRRTDTQYF
DNA: TGTGCCAGCAGCTTAGGTGCGGGCCGAAGAACGGATACGCAGTATTTT

size: many
V: TRBV7-2
D: -
J: TRBJ2-1
CDR3: CASSLPRWPYNEQFF
DNA: TGTGCCAGCAGCCTACCCAGGTGGCCCTACAATGAGCAGTTCTTC

size: many
V: TRBV5-1
D: -
J: TRBJ1-1
CDR3: CASSLDGPGMNTEAFF
DNA: TGCGCCAGCAGCTTGGACGGACCCGGGATGAACACTGAAGCTTTCTTT

size: -
V: TRBV24-1
D: TRBD1
J: TRBJ2-1
CDR3: CATSAPTGKQNNEQFF
DNA: TGTGCCACCAGTGCCCCGACAGGGAAACAAAATAATGAGCAGTTCTTC

size: many
V: TRBV20-1
D: TRBD1
J: TRBJ2-3
CDR3: CSASSGTGMDTQYF
DNA: TGCAGTGCTAGTTCTGGGACAGGGATGGATACGCAGTATTTT

size: -
V: TRBV6-1
D: -
J: TRBJ1-5
CDR3: CASSLTAPDSNQPQHF
DNA: TGTGCCAGCAGTCTGACAGCGCCTGATAGCAATCAGCCCCAGCATTTT

size: -
V: TRBV29-1
D: TRBD1
J: TRBJ2-2
CDR3: CSVSPGQGLGTGELFF
DNA: TGCAGCGTGTCTCCGGGACAGGGGTTGGGAACCGGGGAGCTGTTTTTT

size: -
V: TRBV4-3
D: -
J: TRBJ2-1
CDR3: CASSQARWAEQFF
DNA: TGCGCCAGCAGCCAAGCCAGGTGGGCGGAGCAGTTCTTC

size: -
V: TRBV6-2/TRBV6-3
D: TRBD1
J: TRBJ1-5
CDR3: CASSYRGRSNQPQHF
DNA: TGTGCCAGCAGCTACAGGGGGCGAAGCAATCAGCCCCAGCATTTT

size: -
V: TRBV20-1
D: TRBD2
J: TRBJ2-7
CDR3: CSARDLSSGSVEQYF
DNA: TGCAGTGCTAGAGATCTGAGTAGCGGGAGCGTCGAGCAGTACTTC